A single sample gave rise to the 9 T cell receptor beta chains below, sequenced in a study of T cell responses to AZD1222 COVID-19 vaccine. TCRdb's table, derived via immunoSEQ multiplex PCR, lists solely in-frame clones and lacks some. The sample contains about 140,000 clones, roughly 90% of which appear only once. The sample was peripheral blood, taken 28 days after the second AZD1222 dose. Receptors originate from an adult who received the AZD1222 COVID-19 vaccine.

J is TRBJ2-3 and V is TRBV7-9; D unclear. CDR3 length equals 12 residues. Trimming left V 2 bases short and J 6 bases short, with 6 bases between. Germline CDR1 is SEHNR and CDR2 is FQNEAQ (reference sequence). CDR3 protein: CASSLMGDTQYF. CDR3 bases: TGTGCCAGCAGCTTAATGGGGGATACGCAGTATTTT.

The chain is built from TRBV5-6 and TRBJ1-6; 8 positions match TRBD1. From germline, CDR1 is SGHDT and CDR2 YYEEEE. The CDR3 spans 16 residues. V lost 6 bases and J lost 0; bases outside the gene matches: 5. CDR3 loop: CASTRQGSSYNSPLHF. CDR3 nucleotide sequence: TGTGCCAGCACCCGACAGGGGTCCTCCTATAATTCACCCCTCCACTTT.

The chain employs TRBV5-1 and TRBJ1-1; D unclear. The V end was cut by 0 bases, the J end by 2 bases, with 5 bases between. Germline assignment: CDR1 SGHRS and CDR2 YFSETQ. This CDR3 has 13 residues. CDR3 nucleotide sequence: TGCGCCAGCAGCTTGGATCATAACACTGAAGCTTTCTTT. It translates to CASSLDHNTEAFF.

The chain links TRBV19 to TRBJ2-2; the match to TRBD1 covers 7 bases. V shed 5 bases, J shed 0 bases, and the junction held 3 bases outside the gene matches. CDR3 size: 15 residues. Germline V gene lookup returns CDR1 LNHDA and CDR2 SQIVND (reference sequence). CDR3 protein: CASSLGQSNTGELFF. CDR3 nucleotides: TGTGCCAGTAGTTTGGGACAGTCGAACACCGGGGAGCTGTTTTTT. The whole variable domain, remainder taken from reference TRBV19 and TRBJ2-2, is DGGITQSPKYLFRKEGQNVTLSCEQNLNHDAMYWYRQDPGQGLRLIYYSQIVNDFQKGDIAEGYSVSREKKESFPLTVTSAQKNPTAFYLCASSLGQSNTGELFFGEGSRLTVL.

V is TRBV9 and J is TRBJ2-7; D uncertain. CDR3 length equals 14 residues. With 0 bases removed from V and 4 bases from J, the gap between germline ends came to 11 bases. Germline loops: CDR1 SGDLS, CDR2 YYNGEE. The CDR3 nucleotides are TGTGCCAGCAGCGTAGCCGAACAGCCATACGAGCAGTACTTC. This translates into CASSVAEQPYEQYF.

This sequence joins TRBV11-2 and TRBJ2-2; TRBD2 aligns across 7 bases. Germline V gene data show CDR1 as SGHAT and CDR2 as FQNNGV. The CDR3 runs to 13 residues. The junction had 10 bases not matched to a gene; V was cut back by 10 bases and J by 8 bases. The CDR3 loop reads CATQPAGVGELFF. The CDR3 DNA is TGTGCCACCCAACCGGCGGGGGTGGGGGAGCTGTTTTTT.

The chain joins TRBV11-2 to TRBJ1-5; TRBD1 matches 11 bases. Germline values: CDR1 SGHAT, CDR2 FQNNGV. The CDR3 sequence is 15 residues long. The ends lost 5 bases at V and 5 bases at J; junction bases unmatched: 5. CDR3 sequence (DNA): TGTGCCAGCAGCCCGGGGACAGGGGGTGATCAGCCCCAGCATTTT. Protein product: CASSPGTGGDQPQHF. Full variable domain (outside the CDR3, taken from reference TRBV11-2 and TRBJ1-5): EAGVAQSPRYKIIEKRQSVAFWCNPISGHATLYWYQQILGQGPKLLIQFQNNGVVDDSQLPKDRFSAERLKGVDSTLKIQPAKLEDSAVYLCASSPGTGGDQPQHFGDGTRLSIL.

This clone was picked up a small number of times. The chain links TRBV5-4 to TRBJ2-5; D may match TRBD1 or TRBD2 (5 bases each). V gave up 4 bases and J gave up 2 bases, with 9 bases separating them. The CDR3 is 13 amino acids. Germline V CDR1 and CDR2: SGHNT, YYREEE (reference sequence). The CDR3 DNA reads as TGTGCCAGCAGCACGGGGACGCAAGAGACCCAGTACTTC. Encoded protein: CASSTGTQETQYF.

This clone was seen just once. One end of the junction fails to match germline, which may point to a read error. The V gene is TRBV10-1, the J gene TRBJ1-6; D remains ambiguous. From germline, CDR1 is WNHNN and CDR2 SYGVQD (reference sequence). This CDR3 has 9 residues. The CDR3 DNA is TGCGCCAGCAAGGATCGGGGTACCTTT. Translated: CASKDRGTF.